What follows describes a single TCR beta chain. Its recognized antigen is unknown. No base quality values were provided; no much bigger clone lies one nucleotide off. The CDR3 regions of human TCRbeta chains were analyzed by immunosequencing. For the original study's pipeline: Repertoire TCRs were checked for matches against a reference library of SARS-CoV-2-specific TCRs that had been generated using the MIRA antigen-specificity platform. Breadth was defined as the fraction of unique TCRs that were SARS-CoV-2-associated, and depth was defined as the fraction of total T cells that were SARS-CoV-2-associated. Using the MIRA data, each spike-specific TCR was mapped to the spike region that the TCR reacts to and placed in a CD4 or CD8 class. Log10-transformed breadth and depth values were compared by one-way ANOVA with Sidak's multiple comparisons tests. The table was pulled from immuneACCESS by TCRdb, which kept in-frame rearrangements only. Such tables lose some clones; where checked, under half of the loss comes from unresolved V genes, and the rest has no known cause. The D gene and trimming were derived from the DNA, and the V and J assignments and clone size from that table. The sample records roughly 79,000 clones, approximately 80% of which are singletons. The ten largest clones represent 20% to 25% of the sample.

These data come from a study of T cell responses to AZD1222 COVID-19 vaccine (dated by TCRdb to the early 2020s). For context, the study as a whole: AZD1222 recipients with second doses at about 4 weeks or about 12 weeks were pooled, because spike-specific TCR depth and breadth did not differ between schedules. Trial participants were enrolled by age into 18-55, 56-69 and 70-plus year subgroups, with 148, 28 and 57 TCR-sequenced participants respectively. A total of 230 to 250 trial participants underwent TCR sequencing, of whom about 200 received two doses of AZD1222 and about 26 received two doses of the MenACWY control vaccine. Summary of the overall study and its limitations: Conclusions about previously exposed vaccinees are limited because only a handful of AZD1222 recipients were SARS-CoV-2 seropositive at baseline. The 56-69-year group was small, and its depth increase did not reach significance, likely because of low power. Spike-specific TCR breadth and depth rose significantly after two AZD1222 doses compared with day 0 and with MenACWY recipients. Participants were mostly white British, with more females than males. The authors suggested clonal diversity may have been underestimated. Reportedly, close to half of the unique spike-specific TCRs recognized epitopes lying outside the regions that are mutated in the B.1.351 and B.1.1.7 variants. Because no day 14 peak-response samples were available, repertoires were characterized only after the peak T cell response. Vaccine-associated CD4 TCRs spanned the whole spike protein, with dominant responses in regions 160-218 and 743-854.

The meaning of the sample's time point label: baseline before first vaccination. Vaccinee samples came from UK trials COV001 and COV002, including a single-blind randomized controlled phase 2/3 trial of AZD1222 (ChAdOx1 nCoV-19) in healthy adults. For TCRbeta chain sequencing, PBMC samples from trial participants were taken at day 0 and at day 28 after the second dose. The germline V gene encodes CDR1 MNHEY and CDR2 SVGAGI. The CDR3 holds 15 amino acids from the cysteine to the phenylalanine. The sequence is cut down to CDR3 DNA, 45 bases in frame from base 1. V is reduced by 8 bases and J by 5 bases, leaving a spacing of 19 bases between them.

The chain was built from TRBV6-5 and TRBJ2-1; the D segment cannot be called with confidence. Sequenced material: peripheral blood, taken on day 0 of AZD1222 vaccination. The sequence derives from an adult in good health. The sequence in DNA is TGTGCCAGCCGCTTTCCGGACGGGTCGAACAATGAGCAGTTCTTC. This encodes CASRFPDGSNNEQFF.